This T cell receptor (beta chain) was retrieved from a study of OX40 agonist ivuxolimab in advanced cancers. The CDR3 extends over 16 amino acids. Germline V gene data show CDR1 as SGHNT and CDR2 as YYREEE (reference sequence). The V segment lost 2 bases and the J segment 6 bases; nucleotides outside the gene matches: 6. Clones were sequenced by immunoSEQ multiplex PCR, and TCRdb holds only the in-frame ones, with some missing. The data hold approximately 71,000 clones, with roughly 89% observed a single time. The investigators sampled blood at baseline, at cycle 4 day 1, and at cycle 7 day 1. The specimen comprised CD4+ or CD8+ T cells sorted from blood, sampled in a trial of the OX40 agonist ivuxolimab. The chain links TRBV5-4 to TRBJ2-3; 13 nucleotides line up with TRBD2. The sequence was collected from an adult with an advanced solid tumor such as melanoma, head and neck, liver or kidney cancer. DNA of the CDR3: TGTGCCAGCAGCTTAACTAGCGGGGGGGTTGGGGATACGCAGTATTTT. It codes for CASSLTSGGVGDTQYF.